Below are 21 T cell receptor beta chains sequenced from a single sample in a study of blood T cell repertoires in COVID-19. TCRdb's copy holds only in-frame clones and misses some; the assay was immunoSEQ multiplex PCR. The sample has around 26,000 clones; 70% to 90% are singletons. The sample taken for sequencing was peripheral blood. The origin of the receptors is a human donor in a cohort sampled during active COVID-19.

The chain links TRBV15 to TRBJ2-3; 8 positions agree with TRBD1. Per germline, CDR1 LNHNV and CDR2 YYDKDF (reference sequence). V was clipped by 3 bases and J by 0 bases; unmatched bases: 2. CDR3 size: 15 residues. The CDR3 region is CATSSGQGSTDTQYF. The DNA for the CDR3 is TGTGCCACCAGCAGCGGACAGGGAAGCACAGATACGCAGTATTTT.

In nucleotides, the CDR3 is TGTGCCAGCAGTCTGGGACTAGCGGGAGGGCCGTTCTTC. Its protein is CASSLGLAGGPFF. The chain carries TRBV6-2 or TRBV6-3 and TRBJ2-1; 16 bases fit TRBD2. The V and J ends lost 5 bases and 15 bases, in that order; junction bases with no gene match: 4. The CDR3 totals 13 residues. Germline-derived CDR1 and CDR2 are MNHEY and SVGEGT.

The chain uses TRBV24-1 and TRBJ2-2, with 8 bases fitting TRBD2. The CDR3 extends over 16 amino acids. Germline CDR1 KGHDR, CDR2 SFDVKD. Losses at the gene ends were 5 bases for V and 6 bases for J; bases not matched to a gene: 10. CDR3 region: CATSVGGAGAAGELFF. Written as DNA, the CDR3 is TGTGCCACCAGTGTAGGAGGAGCGGGAGCGGCCGGGGAGCTGTTTTTT.

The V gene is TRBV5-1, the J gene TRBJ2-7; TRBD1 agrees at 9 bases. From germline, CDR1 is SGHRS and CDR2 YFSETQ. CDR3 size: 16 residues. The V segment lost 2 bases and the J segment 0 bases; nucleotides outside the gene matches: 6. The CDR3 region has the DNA TGCGCCAGCAGCTTCACAGGGGGCGCGAGCTCCTACGAGCAGTACTTC. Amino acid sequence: CASSFTGGASSYEQYF.

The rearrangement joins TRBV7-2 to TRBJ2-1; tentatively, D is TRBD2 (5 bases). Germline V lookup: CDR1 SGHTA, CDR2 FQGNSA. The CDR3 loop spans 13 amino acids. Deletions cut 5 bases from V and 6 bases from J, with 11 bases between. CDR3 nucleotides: TGTGCCAGCAGCCCAGTGACTATCAATGAGCAGTTCTTC. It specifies CASSPVTINEQFF.

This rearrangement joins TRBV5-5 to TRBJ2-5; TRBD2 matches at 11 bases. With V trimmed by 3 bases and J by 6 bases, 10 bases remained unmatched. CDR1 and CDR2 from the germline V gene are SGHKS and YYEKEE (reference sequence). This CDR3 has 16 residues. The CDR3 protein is CASSSDPTSGSQTQYF. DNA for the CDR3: TGTGCCAGCAGCTCCGATCCCACTAGCGGGAGTCAGACCCAGTACTTC.

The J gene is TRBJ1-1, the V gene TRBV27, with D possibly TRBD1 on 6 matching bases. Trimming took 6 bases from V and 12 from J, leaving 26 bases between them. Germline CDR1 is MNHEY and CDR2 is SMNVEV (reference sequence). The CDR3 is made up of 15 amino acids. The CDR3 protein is CASSTIGPARGESFF. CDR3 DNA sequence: TGTGCCAGCAGCACCATCGGACCGGCCAGGGGTGAGTCTTTCTTT.

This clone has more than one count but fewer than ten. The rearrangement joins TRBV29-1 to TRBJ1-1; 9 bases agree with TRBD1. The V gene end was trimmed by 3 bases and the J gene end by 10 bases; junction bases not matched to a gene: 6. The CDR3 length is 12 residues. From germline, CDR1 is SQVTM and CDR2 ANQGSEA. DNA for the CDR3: TGCAGCGTTGACCAACAGGGGGCAGGAGCTTTCTTT. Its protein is CSVDQQGAGAFF.

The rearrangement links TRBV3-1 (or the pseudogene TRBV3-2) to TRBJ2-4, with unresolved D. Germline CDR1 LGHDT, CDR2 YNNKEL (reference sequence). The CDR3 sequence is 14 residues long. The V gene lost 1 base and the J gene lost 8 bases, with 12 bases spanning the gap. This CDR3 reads CASSQVIAAHIQYF. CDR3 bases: TGTGCCAGCAGCCAAGTCATCGCGGCGCACATTCAGTACTTC.

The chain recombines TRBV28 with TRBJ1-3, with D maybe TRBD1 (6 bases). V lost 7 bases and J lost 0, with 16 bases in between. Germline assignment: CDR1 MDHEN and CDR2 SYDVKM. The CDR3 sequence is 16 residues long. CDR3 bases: TGTGCCAGCAAGGCGAGGGGGACCAGCTCTGGAAACACCATATATTTT. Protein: CASKARGTSSGNTIYF. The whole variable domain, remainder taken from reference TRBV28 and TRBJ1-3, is DVKVTQSSRYLVKRTGEKVFLECVQDMDHENMFWYRQDPGLGLRLIYFSYDVKMKEKGDIPEGYSVSREKKERFSLILESASTNQTSMYLCASKARGTSSGNTIYFGEGSWLTVV.

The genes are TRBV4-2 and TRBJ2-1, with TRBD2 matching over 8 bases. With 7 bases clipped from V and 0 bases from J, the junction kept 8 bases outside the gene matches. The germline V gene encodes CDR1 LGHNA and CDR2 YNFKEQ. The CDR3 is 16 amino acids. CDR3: CASKGASGFSYNEQFF. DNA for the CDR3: TGTGCCAGCAAAGGGGCTAGCGGGTTCTCCTACAATGAGCAGTTCTTC.

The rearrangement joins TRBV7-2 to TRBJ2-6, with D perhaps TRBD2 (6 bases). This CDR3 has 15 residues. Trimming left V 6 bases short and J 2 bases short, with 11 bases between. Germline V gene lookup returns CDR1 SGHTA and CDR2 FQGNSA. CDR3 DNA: TGTGCCAGCAGTTCCAGACTAGCTGGGGCCAACGTCCTGACTTTC. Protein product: CASSSRLAGANVLTF.

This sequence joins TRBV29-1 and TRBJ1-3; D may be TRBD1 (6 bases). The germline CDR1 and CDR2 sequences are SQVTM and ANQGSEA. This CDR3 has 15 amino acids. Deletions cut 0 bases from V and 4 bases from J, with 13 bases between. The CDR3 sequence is CSVEDWGTKGNTIYF. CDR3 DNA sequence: TGCAGCGTTGAAGACTGGGGGACAAAAGGAAACACCATATATTTT.

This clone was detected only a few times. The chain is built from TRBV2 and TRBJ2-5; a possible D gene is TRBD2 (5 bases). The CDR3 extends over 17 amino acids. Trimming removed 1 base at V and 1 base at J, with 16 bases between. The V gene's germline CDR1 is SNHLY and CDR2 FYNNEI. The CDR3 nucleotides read TGTGCCAGCAGTGAAGGGGCGGGTGGGCCCCGCCAAGAGACCCAGTACTTC. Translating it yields CASSEGAGGPRQETQYF.

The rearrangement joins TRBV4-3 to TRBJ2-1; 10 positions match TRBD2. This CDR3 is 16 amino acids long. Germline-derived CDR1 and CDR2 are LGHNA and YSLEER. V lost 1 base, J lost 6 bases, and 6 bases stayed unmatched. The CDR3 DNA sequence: TGCGCCAGCAGCCAAGTACTAGCGGGAAGGCTCAATGAGCAGTTCTTC. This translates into CASSQVLAGRLNEQFF.

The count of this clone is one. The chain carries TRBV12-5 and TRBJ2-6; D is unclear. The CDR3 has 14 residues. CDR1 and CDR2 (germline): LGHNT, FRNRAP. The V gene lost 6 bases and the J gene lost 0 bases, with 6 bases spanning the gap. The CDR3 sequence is CASGLSSGANVLTF. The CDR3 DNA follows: TGTGCTAGTGGCCTAAGCTCTGGGGCCAACGTCCTGACTTTC.

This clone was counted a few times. CDR3: CASSVARRGSGNTIYF. The CDR3 region has the DNA TGTGCCAGCAGCGTAGCTCGGCGGGGCTCTGGAAACACCATATATTTT. This chain connects TRBV9 to TRBJ1-3; D uncertain. The CDR3 extends over 16 amino acids. The V end was cut by 0 bases, the J end by 0 bases, with 10 bases between. The germline V gene has CDR1 SGDLS and CDR2 YYNGEE.

CDR3 bases: TGTGCCAGTCGGACAGGGCAGGGTCAGCCCCAGCATTTT. Amino acid sequence: CASRTGQGQPQHF. The chain is built from TRBV19 and TRBJ1-5; 8 bases align to TRBD1. The CDR3 is 13 residues long. CDR1 is LNHDA and CDR2 is SQIVND in the germline V gene (reference sequence). V was pared by 8 bases and J by 6 bases, with 6 bases of the junction left unmatched.

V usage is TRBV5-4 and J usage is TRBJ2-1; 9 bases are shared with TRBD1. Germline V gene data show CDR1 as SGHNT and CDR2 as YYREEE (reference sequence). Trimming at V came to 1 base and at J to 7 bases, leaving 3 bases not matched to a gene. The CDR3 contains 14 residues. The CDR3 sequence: CASSLRDRVNEQFF. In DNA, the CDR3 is TGTGCCAGCAGCTTGCGGGACAGGGTGAATGAGCAGTTCTTC.

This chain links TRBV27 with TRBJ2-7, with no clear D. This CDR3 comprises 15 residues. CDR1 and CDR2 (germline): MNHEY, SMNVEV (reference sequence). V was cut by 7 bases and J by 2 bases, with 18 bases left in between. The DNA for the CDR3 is TGTGCCAGCACCAACCCCCGGCTAGTTCCCTACGAGCAGTACTTC. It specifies CASTNPRLVPYEQYF.

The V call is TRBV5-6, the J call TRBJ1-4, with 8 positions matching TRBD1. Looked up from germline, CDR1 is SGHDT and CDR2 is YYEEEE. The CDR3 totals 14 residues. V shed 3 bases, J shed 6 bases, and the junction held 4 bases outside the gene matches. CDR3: CASSSTGEDEKLFF. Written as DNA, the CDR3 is TGTGCCAGCAGCTCGACAGGGGAAGATGAAAAACTGTTTTTT.